This T cell receptor (beta chain) was documented in a study of blood T cell repertoires in COVID-19. Profiling relied on immunoSEQ multiplex PCR, and the TCRdb table lists in-frame clones only, not all of them. The sample consists of about 290,000 clones, approximately 91% of them appearing once. The germline V and J ends were trimmed by 2 bases and 1 base, with 5 bases remaining between them. This CDR3 contains 13 residues. Germline V gene data show CDR1 as MNHEY and CDR2 as SMNVEV (reference sequence). This clonotype was obtained from a woman aged 40 to 55 who had recovered from COVID-19. The chain combines TRBV27 with TRBJ1-1, with a possible D match to TRBD1 (5 bases). Sequencing input: PBMCs or T cells enriched from blood (not recorded which). CDR3 nucleotide sequence: TGTGCCAGCAGTTTAGGGGCGAACACTGAAGCTTTCTTT. It yields the protein CASSLGANTEAFF.